The text below deals with one TCR beta chain. The record originates from a study of technical replicates of blood from a handful of donors. CDR3 length equals 15 residues. The germline V gene encodes CDR1 SGHVS and CDR2 FNYEAQ. V was pared by 5 bases and J by 2 bases, with 9 bases of the junction left unmatched. Data came from immunoSEQ multiplex PCR; TCRdb stores just in-frame clones and leaves some out. The sample carries 78,000 or so clones, 91% recorded once. Sequenced: T cells isolated from PBMCs. The source is a human donor in good health. Some clones in this sample may be carry-over from other donors' samples. The gene calls are TRBV7-6 and TRBJ2-7; the match to TRBD2 covers 7 bases. Here the CDR3 reads CASSLTSSGAYEQYF. The CDR3 DNA sequence: TGTGCCAGCAGCCTCACTAGCAGCGGGGCCTACGAGCAGTACTTC.